This T cell receptor (beta chain) came from a study of memory CD4+ T cells and cytomegalovirus serostatus. Study-wide background: Of the healthy Belgian adults, 9 were CMV seropositive and more than 20 seronegative. Findings and limits, study-wide: The CMV-associated TCR signature appears largely within the CD4+ memory repertoire. CMV serostatus prediction reached median AUC roughly 0.95, or 0.91 with US-trained model. CD4+ memory repertoires contained about two fifths of the roughly 160 reported CMV TCRbeta sequences.

Losses at the gene ends were 6 bases for V and 3 bases for J; bases not matched to a gene: 8. CDR3 length: 14 residues. The V gene's germline CDR1 is SQVTM and CDR2 ANQGSEA. Assay used: immunoSEQ multiplex PCR; TCRdb lists only in-frame clones, some missing. In the table there are some 95,000 clones, around 80% of which are singletons. For this clone: Antigen unknown.

The sort gate was single viable CD3+CD4+CD8-CD45RO+ cells for memory CD4+ T cells. The source is an adult in good health and CMV-seropositive. The sequencing input was memory CD4+ T cells from blood. V usage is TRBV29-1 and J usage is TRBJ1-2, with TRBD1 matching 9 bases. The CDR3 here is CSVPDRGMYYGYTF. For the CDR3, the DNA is TGCAGCGTCCCTGACAGGGGGATGTACTATGGCTACACCTTC.